The present T cell receptor beta chain was sequenced within a study of beta chain features in type 1 diabetes. Regarding the study as a whole: Type 1 diabetes patients showed a moderate but significant shortening of TCRB CDR3s in all four CD4+ subsets. The analysis here could not establish whether HLA type shapes TCRB rearrangement. Healthy donors had naive, central memory and Treg TCRB repertoires that appeared less similar than those seen among patients.

Since all of the isolated RNA was reverse transcribed, expressed TCRB transcripts were what got sequenced. Produced via immunoSEQ multiplex PCR; TCRdb's table is partial and in-frame only. The sample includes almost 350,000 clones, under 8.5% of them seen just once. A CD45RO/CCR7/CD25/CD127/CD95/CD27 panel sorted naive, central memory, regulatory and stem cell-like memory CD4+ cells. This clone has only a few counts. What it binds is not known. This CDR3 spans 17 amino acids. Trimming took off 5 bases at V and 5 bases at J, with 21 bases between the two ends. Germline-derived CDR1 and CDR2 are MDHEN and SYDVKM.

The chain couples TRBV28 to TRBJ1-4; D remains unclear. The material sequenced was central memory CD4+ T cells from blood. The TCR originated in a woman aged 18-29 years in good health. The CDR3 spells CASSLKKTWRKNEKLFF. In DNA, the CDR3 is TGTGCCAGCAGTCTTAAGAAAACCTGGAGAAAAAATGAAAAACTGTTTTTT.